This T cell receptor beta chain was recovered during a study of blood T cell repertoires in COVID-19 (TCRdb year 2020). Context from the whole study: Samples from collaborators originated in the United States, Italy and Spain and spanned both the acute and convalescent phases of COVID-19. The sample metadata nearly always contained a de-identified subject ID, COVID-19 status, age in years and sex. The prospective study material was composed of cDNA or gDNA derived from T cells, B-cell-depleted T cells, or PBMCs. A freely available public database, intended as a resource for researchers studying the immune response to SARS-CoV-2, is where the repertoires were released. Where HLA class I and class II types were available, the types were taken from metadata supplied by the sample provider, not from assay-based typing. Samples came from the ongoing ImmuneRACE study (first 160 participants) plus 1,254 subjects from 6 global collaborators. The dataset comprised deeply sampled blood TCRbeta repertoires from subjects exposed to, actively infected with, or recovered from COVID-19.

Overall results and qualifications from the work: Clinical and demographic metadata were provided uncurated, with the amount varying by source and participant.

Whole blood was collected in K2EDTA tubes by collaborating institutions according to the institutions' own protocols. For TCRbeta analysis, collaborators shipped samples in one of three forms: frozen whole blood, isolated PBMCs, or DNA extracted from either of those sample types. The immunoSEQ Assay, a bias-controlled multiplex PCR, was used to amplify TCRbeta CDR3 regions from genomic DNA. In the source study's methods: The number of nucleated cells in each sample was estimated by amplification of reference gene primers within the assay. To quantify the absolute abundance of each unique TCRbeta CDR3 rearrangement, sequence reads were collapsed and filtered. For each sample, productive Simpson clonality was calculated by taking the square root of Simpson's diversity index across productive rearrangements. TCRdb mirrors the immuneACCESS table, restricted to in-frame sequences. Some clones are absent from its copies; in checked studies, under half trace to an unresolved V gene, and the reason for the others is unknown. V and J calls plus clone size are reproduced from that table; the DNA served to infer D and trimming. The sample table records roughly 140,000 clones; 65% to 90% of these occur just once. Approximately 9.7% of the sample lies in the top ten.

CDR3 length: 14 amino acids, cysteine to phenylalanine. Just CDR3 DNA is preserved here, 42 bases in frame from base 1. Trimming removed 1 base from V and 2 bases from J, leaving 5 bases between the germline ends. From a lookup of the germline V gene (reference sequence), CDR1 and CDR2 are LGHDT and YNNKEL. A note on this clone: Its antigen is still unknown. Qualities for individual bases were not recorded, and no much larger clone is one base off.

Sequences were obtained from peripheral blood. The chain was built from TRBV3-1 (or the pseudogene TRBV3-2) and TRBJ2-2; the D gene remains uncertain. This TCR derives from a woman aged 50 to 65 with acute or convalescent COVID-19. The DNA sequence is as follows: TGTGCCAGCAGCCAAGGGCTTAACACCGGGGAGCTGTTTTTT. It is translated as CASSQGLNTGELFF.